What follows are 2 T cell receptor beta chains derived from one specimen sequenced in a study of blood T cell repertoires in COVID-19 (dated by TCRdb to 2018 to 2021). Receptor amplification or capture employed the immunoSEQ multiplex PCR assay. TCRdb took over this immuneACCESS table, retaining in-frame rearrangements with V and J assigned. Such tables are incomplete; in checked studies, under half of the missing clones stem from an unresolved V gene, and the remainder is unexplained. For this sample there are around 33,000 clones; more than 70% appear just once. The ten biggest clones cover roughly 15% of the sample. The source material was peripheral blood. The receptor set was obtained from a man older than 75 with active or convalescent COVID-19.

The rearrangement links TRBV7-7 to TRBJ2-5; 14 nucleotides agree with TRBD2. This CDR3 is built from 16 residues. V was clipped by 5 bases and J by 2 bases; unmatched bases: 4. Germline CDR1 and CDR2: SSHAT and FNYEAQ (reference sequence). Here the CDR3 DNA reads TGTGCCAGCAGCCCCGGACTAGCGGGAGGACAAGAGACCCAGTACTTC. This encodes CASSPGLAGGQETQYF.

The rearrangement joins TRBV5-8 to TRBJ2-7; 8 nucleotides match TRBD2. With V trimmed by 5 bases and J by 4 bases, 11 bases remained unmatched. The CDR3 is 15 amino acids. The germline V gene encodes CDR1 SGHTS and CDR2 YDEGEE. In DNA form, the CDR3 reads TGTGCCAGCAGGGGGCGTCGGACTAGCCTGTACGAGCAGTACTTC. Its translation is CASRGRRTSLYEQYF.